One and the same sample provided the 23 T cell receptor beta chains below, sequenced in a study of T cell repertoires in cytomegalovirus infection. Which antigens these TCRs recognize remains unknown. TCRdb re-analysed the reads in MiXCR, keeping a single row per CDR3 protein. The repertoire holds approximately 340,000 distinct CDR3 sequences, with about 29% as singletons. Sequences were derived from cultured PBMCs, sampled from culture after CMV antigen stimulation. These receptor sequences come from a human donor in good health (CMV status not recorded). Some clones in this sample may be carry-over from other donors' samples.

There are a few counts of this clonotype. This chain connects TRBV28 to TRBJ1-2; weak D call: TRBD1 (5 bases). Germline-derived CDR1 and CDR2 are MDHEN and SYDVKM. Trimming took 10 bases from V and 3 from J, leaving 12 bases between them. The length of the CDR3 is 12 residues. The CDR3 here is CAIGGDDYGYTF. The CDR3, as DNA: TGTGCCATCGGGGGGGACGACTATGGCTACACCTTC.

The chain combines TRBV2 with TRBJ1-3; possible D gene TRBD1, 5 bases. The V and J ends lost 3 bases and 0 bases respectively, with 12 bases between them. The CDR3 runs 16 residues. CDR1 and CDR2 (germline): SNHLY, FYNNEI. The DNA for the CDR3 is TGTGCCAGCAGTGACCCCGGGACGGGCTCTGGAAACACCATATATTTT. Its protein product is CASSDPGTGSGNTIYF.

This clonotype was seen only a few times. The rearrangement joins TRBV19 to TRBJ2-3; the match to TRBD2 covers 8 bases. After removal of 4 bases from V and 4 bases from J, the junction contained 7 bases not matched to a gene. The germline V gene has CDR1 LNHDA and CDR2 SQIVND (reference sequence). The CDR3 runs 15 residues. CDR3 sequence reads: CASSTQTSASDTQYF. The CDR3, as DNA: TGTGCCAGTAGTACCCAGACTAGCGCTTCAGATACGCAGTATTTT. The variable domain in full, with the rest retrieved from reference TRBV19 and TRBJ2-3, is DGGITQSPKYLFRKEGQNVTLSCEQNLNHDAMYWYRQDPGQGLRLIYYSQIVNDFQKGDIAEGYSVSREKKESFPLTVTSAQKNPTAFYLCASSTQTSASDTQYFGPGTRLTVL.

This clonotype was counted only a few times. The rearrangement uses TRBV7-2 and TRBJ1-1; TRBD1 matches 8 bases. Looked up from germline, CDR1 is SGHTA and CDR2 is FQGNSA. The junction had 6 bases not matched to a gene; V was cut back by 5 bases and J by 1 base. This CDR3 region has 15 residues. CDR3 coding DNA: TGTGCCAGCAGCGCCCGGACAGGGTGGAACACTGAAGCTTTCTTT. It yields the protein CASSARTGWNTEAFF.

This clonotype was seen a few times. The chain has TRBV19 and TRBJ1-3, with D tentatively TRBD1 (5 bases). Germline loops: CDR1 LNHDA, CDR2 SQIVND (reference sequence). The V and J ends lost 3 bases and 0 bases respectively, with 12 bases between them. This CDR3 region has 16 residues. CDR3: CASSIGDGSSGNTIYF. The CDR3 DNA reads as TGTGCCAGTAGTATCGGGGACGGATCCTCTGGAAACACCATATATTTT.

The chain carries TRBV7-3 and TRBJ2-4, with D possibly being TRBD2 (7 bases). The CDR3 is 15 amino acids. The germline V gene has CDR1 SGHTA and CDR2 FQGTGA. Trimming removed 5 bases at V and 9 bases at J, with 20 bases between. The CDR3 protein is CASSLGGASGSIQYF. CDR3 sequence (DNA): TGTGCCAGCAGCCTGGGGGGGGCAAGCGGGTCCATTCAGTACTTC. Together with reference TRBV7-3 and TRBJ2-4, the CDR3 gives the full variable domain: GAGVSQTPSNKVTEKGKYVELRCDPISGHTALYWYRQSLGQGPEFLIYFQGTGAADDSGLPNDRFFAVRPEGSVSTLKIQRTERGDSAVYLCASSLGGASGSIQYFGAGTRLSVL.

This sequence joins TRBV7-8 and TRBJ2-7, with D unclear. This CDR3 contains 16 residues. Per the germline V gene, CDR1 is SGHVS and CDR2 is FQNEAQ. Trimming took off 0 bases at V and 2 bases at J, with 14 bases between the two ends. CDR3 residues: CASSLARGRRTYEQYF. The CDR3 DNA is TGTGCCAGCAGCTTAGCGCGTGGCAGGCGAACCTACGAGCAGTACTTC.

J is TRBJ2-1 and V is TRBV7-8; tentative D call: TRBD1 (6 bases). The V end was cut by 2 bases, the J end by 5 bases, with 10 bases between. Germline loops: CDR1 SGHVS, CDR2 FQNEAQ. This CDR3 spans 14 amino acids. CDR3 sequence: CASSLSGVHNEQFF. CDR3 coding DNA: TGTGCCAGCAGCTTATCAGGGGTCCACAATGAGCAGTTCTTC.

CDR3 sequence reads: CASSLSGTGNTGELFF. CDR3 nucleotides: TGTGCCAGCTCATTATCCGGGACAGGGAACACCGGGGAGCTGTTTTTT. The V gene is TRBV18, the J gene TRBJ2-2, with TRBD1 matching over 8 bases. Germline CDR1 and CDR2: KGHSH and LQKENI. The CDR3 extends over 16 amino acids. V dropped 5 bases and J dropped 1; count of bases not matched to a gene: 6.

This clonotype appeared a few times. V and J are TRBV7-2 and TRBJ2-2, with 7 positions matching TRBD2. Germline V CDR1 and CDR2: SGHTA, FQGNSA. Trimming at V came to 5 bases and at J to 9 bases, leaving 18 bases not matched to a gene. The CDR3 loop spans 17 amino acids. Here the CDR3 DNA reads TGTGCCAGCAGCCCCATGGCAGGACTAGTTTTGGATAGGGAGCTGTTTTTT. Its translation is CASSPMAGLVLDRELFF.

This clonotype was detected a few times. The chain is built from TRBV28 and TRBJ2-7, with D uncertain. The germline V and J ends were trimmed by 3 bases and 5 bases, with 8 bases remaining between them. Germline V gene lookup returns CDR1 MDHEN and CDR2 SYDVKM. The CDR3 sequence is 12 residues long. CDR3 sequence reads: CASSLKGHEQYF. For the CDR3, the DNA is TGTGCCAGCAGTTTGAAAGGGCACGAGCAGTACTTC.

This clonotype appeared a few times. The rearrangement uses TRBV6-8 and TRBJ2-7; 9 bases align to TRBD2. J lost 4 bases, V lost 0 bases, and 1 base had no gene match. The CDR3 sequence is 14 residues long. Per the germline V gene, CDR1 is MNHGY and CDR2 is SAAAGT. The CDR3 is CASSYSSGRYEQYF. The CDR3, as DNA: TGTGCCAGCAGTTACTCTAGCGGGAGATACGAGCAGTACTTC.

This chain connects TRBV10-3 to TRBJ2-7; D is undetermined. Trimming shortened V by 11 bases and J by 1 base, and 15 bases separated the two germline ends. The CDR3 contains 13 residues. The V gene's germline CDR1 is ENHRY and CDR2 SYGVKD. Here the CDR3 reads CAAHSEGSYEQYF. The CDR3 DNA follows: TGTGCCGCCCATTCCGAAGGGTCCTACGAGCAGTACTTC.

This clonotype was counted between two and nine times. The gene calls are TRBV12-3 or TRBV12-4 and TRBJ1-4; D may be TRBD1 (5 bases). V gave up 6 bases and J gave up 4 bases, with 12 bases separating them. The CDR3 spans 14 residues. DNA for the CDR3: TGTGCCAGCAGATCCGGGACGGTTAATGAAAAACTGTTTTTT. Its protein is CASRSGTVNEKLFF.

The chain links TRBV6-5 to TRBJ2-2; 8 bases match TRBD1. The CDR3 loop spans 16 amino acids. V dropped 6 bases and J dropped 3; count of bases not matched to a gene: 9. The germline CDR1 and CDR2 sequences are MNHEY and SVGAGI. CDR3 DNA sequence: TGTGCCAGCAGGGACACGGGACAGGAATACACCGGGGAGCTGTTTTTT. It specifies CASRDTGQEYTGELFF.

The chain uses TRBV6-5 and TRBJ2-5, with D possibly being TRBD1 or TRBD2 (5 bases each). V dropped 5 bases and J dropped 2 bases, with 9 bases sitting between them. Per germline, CDR1 MNHEY and CDR2 SVGAGI. The CDR3 has 13 residues. The CDR3 DNA reads as TGTGCCAGCAGTCGAGGGGCTCAAGAGACCCAGTACTTC. Translating gives CASSRGAQETQYF.

This clonotype was recorded a few times. This rearrangement joins TRBV6-1 to TRBJ1-6; D might be TRBD1 (5 bases). Germline V lookup: CDR1 MNHNS, CDR2 SASEGT. V was shortened by 5 bases and J by 9 bases, with 11 bases between the two germline ends. The CDR3 has 13 residues. CDR3 bases: TGTGCCAGCAGTAAAGAGGGGCGTTCACCCCTCCACTTT. Encoded protein: CASSKEGRSPLHF.

The chain recombines TRBV19 with TRBJ1-1; 7 bases agree with TRBD1. V lost 6 bases and J lost 1; bases outside the gene matches: 14. The CDR3 sequence is 17 residues long. CDR1 and CDR2 from the germline V gene are LNHDA and SQIVND (reference sequence). The DNA of the CDR3 is TGTGCCAGTAGCCCGAAAACCTTTACAGGGGAGAACACTGAAGCTTTCTTT. Translation gives CASSPKTFTGENTEAFF.

The chain has TRBV30 and TRBJ1-2; no clear D gene. The CDR3 spans 15 residues. The germline V gene has CDR1 GTSNPN and CDR2 SVGIG (reference sequence). Deletions cut 4 bases from V and 4 bases from J, with 19 bases between. The CDR3 DNA reads TGTGCCTGGACCCCTGGAAGCGGACGGGGCTATGGCTACACCTTC. Protein: CAWTPGSGRGYGYTF.

The CDR3 region has the DNA TGTGCCTGGAGTGTACAGGCTAATCAGCCCCAGCATTTT. Protein sequence: CAWSVQANQPQHF. The chain is built from TRBV30 and TRBJ1-5; D may be TRBD1 (5 bases). V gave up 0 bases and J gave up 4 bases, with 7 bases separating them. The CDR3 is 13 residues long. CDR1 is GTSNPN and CDR2 is SVGIG in the germline V gene (reference sequence).

The genes are TRBV28 and TRBJ1-1; D is possibly TRBD1 (5 bases). V dropped 6 bases and J dropped 4 bases, with 15 bases sitting between them. This CDR3 has 14 residues. CDR1 and CDR2 (germline): MDHEN, SYDVKM. This chain's CDR3 is CASSLREGVTEAFF. The CDR3 DNA reads as TGTGCCAGCAGCCTCCGGGAAGGGGTCACTGAAGCTTTCTTT.

The rearrangement links TRBV15 to TRBJ2-3, with 9 bases lining up with TRBD2. There are 11 residues in the CDR3. V lost 11 bases to trimming and J lost 6 bases; unmatched junction nucleotides: 3. CDR1 LNHNV and CDR2 YYDKDF come from the germline V gene (reference sequence). In DNA form, the CDR3 reads TGTGCCCCGGCGGGGGGGGATACGCAGTATTTT. Its translation is CAPAGGDTQYF.

The rearrangement links TRBV10-3 to TRBJ1-5; possible D gene TRBD1, 6 bases. This CDR3 is built from 13 residues. The V gene's germline CDR1 is ENHRY and CDR2 SYGVKD. V was cut by 4 bases and J by 4 bases, with 8 bases left in between. In DNA, the CDR3 is TGTGCCATCAGTGCAGGGGATAATCAGCCCCAGCATTTT. It is translated as CAISAGDNQPQHF.